This record looks at one TCR beta chain sequence and its context. CDR1 and CDR2 from the germline V gene are MGHRA and YSYEKL. The length of the CDR3 is 15 residues. With V trimmed by 6 bases and J by 8 bases, 10 bases remained unmatched. The sample originates from a study of blood T cell repertoires in COVID-19. Study details: Italy, Spain and the United States were the sources of the convalescent and acute COVID-19 samples.

Clones were sequenced by immunoSEQ multiplex PCR, and TCRdb holds only the in-frame ones, with some missing. Counted here are fewer than 50,000 clones, roughly 87% occurring once; the ten biggest clones make up 4.7%. This TCR was sampled from a man aged 60-69 years with COVID-19, enrolled during active disease. The genes are TRBV4-1 and TRBJ1-6; 7 positions match TRBD1. Sequenced input: peripheral blood. This CDR3 is CASRWGQRVYSPLHF. The CDR3 nucleotides are TGCGCCAGCAGGTGGGGACAGCGGGTTTATTCACCCCTCCACTTT.